The next 20 T cell receptor beta chains were all read from a single sample in a study of control samples from healthy donors and cancer patients. Profiling relied on immunoSEQ multiplex PCR, and the TCRdb table lists in-frame clones only, not all of them. The table has around 130,000 clones, about nine tenths seen once. Sequencing was carried out using PBMCs. The receptors were gathered from a man aged 50-60 years with head and neck cancer.

The rearrangement joins TRBV18 to TRBJ1-6; 7 bases align to TRBD1. In germline, CDR1 is KGHSH, CDR2 LQKENI. The CDR3 covers 15 residues. After removal of 3 bases from V and 7 bases from J, the junction contained 6 bases not matched to a gene. CDR3 DNA: TGTGCCAGCTCACCCCTCGGGACAGCGAATTCACCCCTCCACTTT. Translating it yields CASSPLGTANSPLHF.

In this sample, this clone turned up once. The rearrangement links TRBV6-5 to TRBJ1-1; no definite D call. Trimming left V 7 bases short and J 6 bases short, with 12 bases between. Germline CDR1 and CDR2: MNHEY and SVGAGI. CDR3 length equals 12 residues. For the CDR3, the DNA is TGTGCCAGCACTTTGGCACCCGCTGAAGCTTTCTTT. The encoded protein is CASTLAPAEAFF.

V is TRBV5-1 and J is TRBJ2-2; 9 bases match TRBD2. J was trimmed by 6 bases and V by 0 bases; bases with no gene match: 15. Looked up from germline, CDR1 is SGHRS and CDR2 is YFSETQ. The CDR3 sequence is 19 residues long. CDR3 DNA sequence: TGCGCCAGCAGCTTGGATTGGCGGGGGGGCCGTATGCAAGCCGGGGAGCTGTTTTTT. Translating it yields CASSLDWRGGRMQAGELFF.

The count of this clone is one. This chain joins TRBV4-1 and TRBJ2-3; D is ambiguous. Germline CDR1 and CDR2: MGHRA and YSYEKL. Trimming took off 3 bases at V and 0 bases at J, with 19 bases between the two ends. The CDR3 totals 18 residues. Here the CDR3 DNA reads TGCGCCAGCAGCCAGGGTATTATCACGGCTACAAGCACAGATACGCAGTATTTT. It translates to CASSQGIITATSTDTQYF.

V gene TRBV3-1 (or the pseudogene TRBV3-2) combines with J gene TRBJ2-1, with D possibly being TRBD1 or TRBD2 (6 bases each). From germline, CDR1 is LGHDT and CDR2 YNNKEL (reference sequence). The CDR3 has 22 residues. Trimming removed 2 bases at V and 1 base at J, with 30 bases between. CDR3 amino acids: CASSQLGGINRRGIESYNEQFF. The CDR3 region has the DNA TGTGCCAGCAGCCAACTCGGGGGAATAAATCGCAGGGGCATTGAGTCCTACAATGAGCAGTTCTTC.

The chain links TRBV5-1 to TRBJ2-7; D gene unclear. Germline V gives CDR1 SGHRS, CDR2 YFSETQ. The CDR3 consists of 12 residues. The V and J ends lost 4 bases and 5 bases respectively, with 10 bases between them. This chain's CDR3 is CASSDGYDEQYF. The CDR3 coding sequence is TGCGCCAGCAGCGACGGGTACGACGAGCAGTACTTC.

The chain combines TRBV7-6 with TRBJ1-6; D is unresolved. CDR1 and CDR2 (germline): SGHVS, FNYEAQ. The V and J ends lost 1 base and 9 bases respectively, with 10 bases between them. This CDR3 contains 14 residues. The CDR3 spells CASSLGMPSSPLHF. The CDR3 DNA is TGTGCCAGCAGCTTAGGGATGCCAAGTTCACCCCTCCACTTT.

The rearrangement joins TRBV2 to TRBJ2-3, with 8 bases aligning to TRBD2. The length of the CDR3 is 15 residues. V lost 2 bases to trimming and J lost 3 bases; unmatched junction nucleotides: 4. The germline CDR1 and CDR2 sequences are SNHLY and FYNNEI. CDR3 nucleotide sequence: TGTGCCAGCAGTGAACGGGGGGGAGAAACAGATACGCAGTATTTT. Encoded protein: CASSERGGETDTQYF.

This clone came up once. J is TRBJ2-1 and V is TRBV7-9, with 8 bases identical to TRBD1. Germline V lookup: CDR1 SEHNR, CDR2 FQNEAQ (reference sequence). The J segment lost 9 bases and the V segment lost 5 bases, leaving 6 bases of the junction unmatched. This CDR3 contains 13 residues. The CDR3 region is CASSLRGQGEQFF. CDR3 DNA sequence: TGTGCCAGCAGCCTCAGGGGGCAGGGTGAGCAGTTCTTC.

This clone came up once. This chain joins TRBV3-1 (or the pseudogene TRBV3-2) and TRBJ2-5, with D perhaps TRBD2 (6 bases). Trimming removed 0 bases at V and 0 bases at J, with 11 bases between. The CDR3 totals 16 residues. Germline V gene lookup returns CDR1 LGHDT and CDR2 YNNKEL (reference sequence). CDR3: CASSQDQREDQETQYF. DNA of the CDR3: TGTGCCAGCAGCCAAGATCAGAGGGAGGACCAAGAGACCCAGTACTTC.

V gene TRBV5-5 combines with J gene TRBJ2-1; no clear D gene. The CDR3 sequence is 15 residues long. V was shortened by 2 bases and J by 4 bases, with 13 bases between the two germline ends. Germline V gene lookup returns CDR1 SGHKS and CDR2 YYEKEE (reference sequence). The CDR3 loop reads CASSFSLTGYNEQFF. CDR3 DNA sequence: TGTGCCAGCAGCTTTAGCCTCACTGGGTACAATGAGCAGTTCTTC.

The V gene is TRBV6-5, the J gene TRBJ1-1, with D perhaps matching TRBD1 (5 bases). Trimming removed 6 bases at V and 0 bases at J, with 11 bases between. The CDR3 is made up of 14 amino acids. CDR1 is MNHEY, CDR2 SVGAGI, per germline. The CDR3 sequence: CASRQGSMNTEAFF. The CDR3 nucleotides are TGTGCCAGCAGGCAGGGATCCATGAACACTGAAGCTTTCTTT.

The rearrangement joins TRBV13 to TRBJ2-7; maybe TRBD2 (5 bases). Germline assignment: CDR1 PRHDT and CDR2 FYEKMQ (reference sequence). CDR3 length: 13 amino acids. V gave up 1 base and J gave up 3 bases, with 7 bases separating them. The CDR3 region has the DNA TGTGCCAGCAGCTTAGCGGGGAACTACGAGCAGTACTTC. Amino acid sequence: CASSLAGNYEQYF. Together with reference TRBV13 and TRBJ2-7, the CDR3 gives the full variable domain: AAGVIQSPRHLIKEKRETATLKCYPIPRHDTVYWYQQGPGQDPQFLISFYEKMQSDKGSIPDRFSAQQFSDYHSELNMSSLELGDSALYFCASSLAGNYEQYFGPGTRLTVT.

CDR3 in DNA: TGTGCCACCAGCAGAGAGCGGGGGGGCCTCGATGAGCAGTTCTTC. Amino acids: CATSRERGGLDEQFF. The V and J genes are TRBV15 and TRBJ2-1; 9 bases map to TRBD2. The germline V gene encodes CDR1 LNHNV and CDR2 YYDKDF (reference sequence). The CDR3 extends over 15 amino acids. With 0 bases clipped from V and 8 bases from J, the junction kept 5 bases outside the gene matches.

The chain carries TRBV3-1 (or the pseudogene TRBV3-2) and TRBJ1-6; 11 nucleotides line up with TRBD1. The germline V gene has CDR1 LGHDT and CDR2 YNNKEL (reference sequence). The V segment lost 1 base and the J segment 10 bases; nucleotides outside the gene matches: 3. The CDR3 is made up of 15 amino acids. CDR3 nucleotide sequence: TGTGCCAGCAGCCAAGGGGACAGGGGGGGATCACCCCTCCACTTT. It encodes CASSQGDRGGSPLHF.

The CDR3 spells CASTSTGGGSARSIYEQYF. For the CDR3, the DNA is TGTGCCAGCACGAGTACAGGGGGCGGTTCGGCCAGGTCCATCTACGAGCAGTACTTC. The chain combines TRBV27 with TRBJ2-7, with 9 bases that match TRBD1. The CDR3 loop spans 19 amino acids. J gave up 3 bases and V 7 bases, and 22 bases lay outside the gene matches. The germline CDR1 and CDR2 sequences are MNHEY and SMNVEV (reference sequence).

The rearrangement joins TRBV14 to TRBJ1-2; D uncertain. This CDR3 is 13 amino acids long. Germline V gives CDR1 SGHDN, CDR2 FVKESK. Trimming stripped 6 bases from V and 2 bases from J, with 10 bases between. CDR3 nucleotide sequence: TGTGCCAGCAGTATTGGCGGAAACTATGGCTACACCTTC. Translation gives CASSIGGNYGYTF.

The V and J genes are TRBV5-1 and TRBJ2-1; the D gene is possibly TRBD2 (5 bases). In germline, CDR1 is SGHRS, CDR2 YFSETQ. V gave up 0 bases and J gave up 7 bases, with 20 bases separating them. The CDR3 is 17 residues long. CDR3 nucleotides: TGCGCCAGCAGCTTGGTGTCCGGACTCGCTGTGTTGAATGAGCAGTTCTTC. Amino acids: CASSLVSGLAVLNEQFF.

The rearrangement joins TRBV10-1 to TRBJ2-3; the D gene is possibly TRBD2 (6 bases). The V gene lost 2 bases and the J gene lost 2 bases, with 17 bases spanning the gap. This CDR3 region has 17 residues. Germline V gene data show CDR1 as WNHNN and CDR2 as SYGVQD (reference sequence). In DNA form, the CDR3 reads TGCGCCAGCAGTGAGAAAGAAACGGGGGATATCACAGATACGCAGTATTTT. It translates to CASSEKETGDITDTQYF.

This clone was seen only once. The V call is TRBV7-9, the J call TRBJ2-3, with unresolved D. This CDR3 is 12 amino acids long. V was clipped by 5 bases and J by 2 bases, with 5 bases between them. Per the germline V gene, CDR1 is SEHNR and CDR2 is FQNEAQ (reference sequence). The CDR3 coding sequence is TGTGCCAGCAGCGCAGACACAGATACGCAGTATTTT. Its protein product is CASSADTDTQYF.